The 7 T cell receptor beta chains below come from one sample, sequenced in a study of HIV-infected patients and healthy controls. The repertoire came from unfractionated whole blood and reflected all unsorted peripheral T cells. About 540 ng RNA was reverse transcribed with alpha and beta constant-region primers. Using multiplexing indices, alpha and beta chain libraries were generated apart by chain-specific third strand synthesis. TCRdb recomputed calls from the 5' RACE reads with MiXCR, one row per CDR3 protein. This sample yields about 8,100 distinct CDR3 sequences, of which roughly 6% are seen a single time; 20% to 25% belongs to the top ten. Sample: blood, taken before antiretroviral therapy. Source of these receptors: an adult with HIV infection.

This clonotype was seen ten or more times. The V gene is TRBV11-3, the J gene TRBJ2-3; D is undetermined. V gave up 5 bases and J gave up 5 bases, with 8 bases separating them. The CDR3 has 12 amino acids. Germline V gene data show CDR1 as SGHNT and CDR2 as YENEEA. CDR3 amino acids: CASSPLGDTQYF. CDR3 DNA: TGTGCCAGCAGCCCCCTTGGAGATACGCAGTATTTT.

By sample share, this clonotype is medium-sized. For the CDR3, the DNA is TGTGCCAGTAGTATTACAAGAGGTATCCGGGGGGAAGAGACCCAGTACTTC. Translated, it gives CASSITRGIRGEETQYF. This sequence joins TRBV19 and TRBJ2-5, with TRBD2 matching over 7 bases. V gave up 3 bases and J gave up 3 bases; unmatched junction bases: 13. The CDR3 runs to 17 residues. CDR1 and CDR2 (germline): LNHDA, SQIVND (reference sequence).

This clonotype is judged medium-sized. This sequence joins TRBV18 and TRBJ2-7; D is possibly TRBD2 (6 bases). Trimming pared 3 bases from V and 3 bases from J, leaving 12 bases between. This CDR3 region has 14 residues. Germline-derived CDR1 and CDR2 are KGHSH and LQKENI. CDR3 sequence reads: CASSPGTGLYEQYF. The CDR3 nucleotides are TGTGCCAGCTCACCCGGGACTGGCCTCTACGAGCAGTACTTC.

This clonotype has ten or more counts. J is TRBJ2-7 and V is TRBV7-2; the D is unclear. V was cut by 5 bases and J by 7 bases, with 12 bases left in between. The germline V gene has CDR1 SGHTA and CDR2 FQGNSA. The CDR3 extends over 12 amino acids. The CDR3 reads CASSHYDLEQYF. The CDR3 coding sequence is TGTGCCAGCAGCCATTACGATTTGGAGCAGTACTTC.

This clonotype was detected ten times or more. The chain carries TRBV4-3 and TRBJ1-1, with TRBD1 matching over 10 bases. The CDR3 length is 16 residues. J gave up 5 bases and V 4 bases, and 10 bases lay outside the gene matches. Germline V gives CDR1 LGHNA, CDR2 YSLEER. CDR3 sequence: CASSPGTGAGRTEAFF. The CDR3 DNA follows: TGCGCCAGCAGCCCGGGGACAGGGGCCGGTCGGACTGAAGCTTTCTTT.

By frequency in the sample, this clonotype is large. The CDR3 DNA is TGTGCCAGCAGTTATAGCGGTTTTAATGAGCAGTTCTTC. Protein: CASSYSGFNEQFF. The gene calls are TRBV6-6 and TRBJ2-1, with D perhaps matching TRBD2 (6 bases). V was shortened by 3 bases and J by 7 bases, with 10 bases between the two germline ends. This CDR3 has 13 residues. Germline CDR1 is MNHNY and CDR2 is SVGAGI (reference sequence).

This clonotype counts as medium-sized. The chain combines TRBV4-1 with TRBJ2-7; 8 bases fit TRBD1. The V and J ends lost 0 bases and 5 bases, in that order; junction bases with no gene match: 18. Per the germline V gene, CDR1 is MGHRA and CDR2 is YSYEKL. The CDR3 consists of 19 residues. In DNA, the CDR3 is TGCGCCAGCAGCCAAGAACGGCTCTGGACAGGGTCGATTCGGGACGAGCAGTACTTC. It translates to CASSQERLWTGSIRDEQYF.